The 17 T cell receptor beta chains listed next were all sequenced from one sample in a study of cytomegalovirus exposure and HLA in healthy donors. PCR amplification relied on 60 Vbeta primers (plus 13 Jbeta primers). Sequencing was performed with immunoSEQ multiplex PCR; in TCRdb, only in-frame clones are kept and a portion is missing. Here the sample spans approximately 100,000 clones, 85% being singletons. What was sequenced was PBMCs. The receptors come from a man aged 30-40 years in good health and CMV-seronegative.

The CDR3 sequence is CAIKVLTSGSSGELFF. The DNA for the CDR3 is TGTGCCATCAAGGTTTTGACTAGCGGGAGTTCCGGGGAGCTGTTTTTT. The genes are TRBV10-3 and TRBJ2-2, with 12 bases that match TRBD2. Unmatched junction bases numbered 9, after V lost 7 bases and J lost 6 bases. CDR3 length: 16 amino acids. Germline assignment: CDR1 ENHRY and CDR2 SYGVKD.

The V call is TRBV18, the J call TRBJ2-5; weak D call: TRBD2 (5 bases). This CDR3 contains 12 residues. Germline V gene lookup returns CDR1 KGHSH and CDR2 LQKENI. V gave up 6 bases and J gave up 5 bases, with 10 bases separating them. The CDR3 protein is CASSGVGETQYF. The CDR3 DNA reads TGTGCCAGCTCCGGGGTTGGGGAGACCCAGTACTTC.

The rearrangement links TRBV10-3 to TRBJ2-3, with 12 bases that match TRBD2. V lost 6 bases, J lost 6 bases, and 10 bases stayed unmatched. The CDR3 totals 16 residues. The germline V gene encodes CDR1 ENHRY and CDR2 SYGVKD. DNA of the CDR3: TGTGCCATCAGGCTTCTACTAGCGGGAGGACCCGATACGCAGTATTTT. This encodes CAIRLLLAGGPDTQYF.

In its sample, this clone was seen once. V and J are TRBV4-2 and TRBJ1-1; 7 bases line up with TRBD1. CDR1 is LGHNA, CDR2 YNFKEQ, per germline. Trimming at V came to 0 bases and at J to 4 bases, leaving 8 bases not matched to a gene. The CDR3 is 16 amino acids. Here the CDR3 reads CASSQDRGGGSTEAFF. The CDR3, as DNA: TGTGCCAGCAGCCAAGATCGAGGGGGCGGTAGCACTGAAGCTTTCTTT.

The chain combines TRBV4-1 with TRBJ2-7; tentative D call: TRBD2 (5 bases). CDR1 and CDR2 from the germline V gene are MGHRA and YSYEKL. V lost 1 base and J lost 2, with 12 bases in between. The CDR3 runs 15 residues. The CDR3 DNA is TGCGCCAGCAGCCAAGTTTTTGGGAGAGCCTACGAGCAGTACTTC. Encoded protein: CASSQVFGRAYEQYF.

The chain links TRBV9 to TRBJ2-5; 8 nucleotides align to TRBD1. The CDR3 consists of 15 residues. Germline CDR1 and CDR2: SGDLS and YYNGEE. Germline trimming cut 3 bases from V and 5 bases from J; bases unmatched to any gene: 9. The CDR3 is CASSASGTGGETQYF. CDR3 coding DNA: TGTGCCAGCAGCGCCTCCGGGACAGGTGGGGAGACCCAGTACTTC.

This clone is medium-sized (0.01 to 0.1%). The chain has TRBV4-2 and TRBJ2-6; the match to TRBD2 covers 8 bases. In germline, CDR1 is LGHNA, CDR2 YNFKEQ. J was trimmed by 4 bases and V by 4 bases; bases with no gene match: 18. The CDR3 is 20 amino acids. CDR3 residues: CASSPKTGGAPQRGANVLTF. For the CDR3, the DNA is TGTGCCAGCAGCCCGAAGACGGGGGGGGCGCCCCAACGCGGGGCCAACGTCCTGACTTTC.

This sequence joins TRBV4-1 and TRBJ1-5; D is unclear. The CDR3 is 16 amino acids. Germline values: CDR1 MGHRA, CDR2 YSYEKL. The V end lost 0 bases, the J end lost 0 bases, and 9 bases lay between the germline ends. CDR3 bases: TGCGCCAGCAGCCAAGAAGCGGCTGATAGCAATCAGCCCCAGCATTTT. Residues: CASSQEAADSNQPQHF.

The V call is TRBV5-6, the J call TRBJ2-3; tentative D call: TRBD2 (5 bases). Trimming removed 3 bases from V and 1 base from J, with 15 bases in between. Germline CDR1 reads SGHDT; CDR2 reads YYEEEE. This CDR3 region has 16 residues. For the CDR3, the DNA is TGTGCCAGCAGCTCACGCCGTAACGGGGGCACAGATACGCAGTATTTT. It translates to CASSSRRNGGTDTQYF.

The rearrangement uses TRBV6-1 and TRBJ2-5; 12 bases are shared with TRBD2. Germline V gives CDR1 MNHNS, CDR2 SASEGT. CDR3 length: 16 residues. V was clipped by 6 bases and J by 0 bases; unmatched bases: 5. The CDR3 nucleotides are TGTGCCAGCAGAGAACGACTAGCGGGGGACCAAGAGACCCAGTACTTC. It translates to CASRERLAGDQETQYF.

The CDR3, as DNA: TGTGCCAGCAGTTTCTCTAGCGGGGGGCACAATGAGCAGTTCTTC. It encodes CASSFSSGGHNEQFF. The rearrangement uses TRBV28 and TRBJ2-1; TRBD2 agrees at 11 bases. Germline V lookup: CDR1 MDHEN, CDR2 SYDVKM. Trimming took 3 bases from V and 5 from J; bases not matched to a gene: 3. The CDR3 is 15 amino acids.

J is TRBJ2-1 and V is TRBV27; 7 nucleotides align to TRBD1. This CDR3 is built from 14 residues. V lost 7 bases and J lost 10; bases outside the gene matches: 13. Germline assignment: CDR1 MNHEY and CDR2 SMNVEV (reference sequence). Here the CDR3 reads CASTRKGAQWEQFF. The CDR3 DNA reads TGTGCCAGCACCCGGAAGGGGGCCCAATGGGAGCAGTTCTTC.

V and J are TRBV6-6 and TRBJ1-5; 8 nucleotides match TRBD1. The CDR3 extends over 15 amino acids. The V gene end was trimmed by 4 bases and the J gene end by 4 bases; junction bases not matched to a gene: 6. Per the germline V gene, CDR1 is MNHNY and CDR2 is SVGAGI (reference sequence). This CDR3 reads CASSSDRGFNQPQHF. For the CDR3, the DNA is TGTGCCAGCAGTTCCGACAGGGGCTTTAATCAGCCCCAGCATTTT.

The chain couples TRBV10-1 to TRBJ1-5; D ambiguous. Per germline, CDR1 WNHNN and CDR2 SYGVQD (reference sequence). The CDR3 is made up of 17 amino acids. Trimming removed 2 bases from V and 4 bases from J, with 18 bases in between. This CDR3 is CASSEGSDSTANQPQHF. In DNA form, the CDR3 reads TGCGCCAGCAGTGAGGGTTCGGACTCCACTGCAAATCAGCCCCAGCATTTT.

The V gene is TRBV7-6, the J gene TRBJ2-3; 10 positions agree with TRBD2. The CDR3 spans 16 residues. Trimming at V came to 4 bases and at J to 7 bases, leaving 11 bases not matched to a gene. Germline loops: CDR1 SGHVS, CDR2 FNYEAQ. The CDR3, as DNA: TGTGCCAGCAGCTCCCTAGCGGGAGAAGGGCCTTATACGCAGTATTTT. This sequence encodes CASSSLAGEGPYTQYF. Supplemented by reference TRBV7-6 and TRBJ2-3, the full variable domain reads GAGVSQSPRYKVTKRGQDVALRCDPISGHVSLYWYRQALGQGPEFLTYFNYEAQQDKSGLPNDRFSAERPEGSISTLTIQRTEQRDSAMYRCASSSLAGEGPYTQYFGPGTRLTVL.

CDR3 DNA: TGTGCCAGCAGGGGGCTAGCGGGGGGGCGAGGCGAGCAGTACTTC. Protein sequence: CASRGLAGGRGEQYF. The chain uses TRBV2 and TRBJ2-7, with 12 bases lining up with TRBD2. Germline CDR1 reads SNHLY; CDR2 reads FYNNEI. The CDR3 sequence is 15 residues long. V lost 6 bases to trimming and J lost 6 bases; unmatched junction nucleotides: 9.

The CDR3 here is CAWRRGGPGDSPLHF. The CDR3, as DNA: TGTGCCTGGAGGAGGGGGGGGCCGGGGGATTCACCCCTCCACTTT. The chain recombines TRBV30 with TRBJ1-6; D possibly corresponds to TRBD1 (6 bases). Trimming shortened V by 3 bases and J by 8 bases, and 17 bases separated the two germline ends. CDR3 length: 15 residues. CDR1 and CDR2 from the germline V gene are GTSNPN and SVGIG (reference sequence).